A selection of T cell receptor beta chains follows, all from one sample in a study of molecular identifiers for immune sequencing clone quantification. TCRdb itself ran the PCR reads through MiXCR, one entry per CDR3 protein. The sample holds a few hundred thousand distinct CDR3 sequences, roughly a quarter seen once. Sequenced sample: naive CD8+ T cells from blood, with Jurkat cell RNA spiked in. The source is a human donor in good health. Some libraries in this study had Jurkat cell RNA spiked in. CDR3s include the opening cysteine and the closing phenylalanine or tryptophan. Fields, in order: V gene, D gene, J gene, clone size, CDR3 DNA, CDR3 protein. The D gene is left open where the match is weak. The size entry is marked missing in some rows and otherwise reads once, few, many or a size class.

TRBV7-9	TRBD1	TRBJ2-7	few	TGTGCCAGCAGCTCTTGGACAGGGGGGAGGGAGCAGTACTTC	CASSSWTGGREQYF
TRBV11-1	TRBD1	TRBJ1-1	few	TGTGCCAGCAGCCCCGAGACAGGGATCGTTGAAGCTTTCTTT	CASSPETGIVEAFF
TRBV19	-	TRBJ1-5	-	TGTGCCAGTAGTATAGTTTCAGGTGCCTATAGCAATCAGCCCCAGCATTTT	CASSIVSGAYSNQPQHF
TRBV12-3/TRBV12-4	-	TRBJ2-2	-	TGTGCCAGCAGAACCGGGACAAACACCGGGGAGCTGTTTTTT	CASRTGTNTGELFF
TRBV4-3	TRBD1	TRBJ1-4	-	TGCGCCAGCAGCCAAGTTCTACAGGGGGCGCGCACTAATGAAAAACTGTTTTTT	CASSQVLQGARTNEKLFF
TRBV5-1	-	TRBJ2-7	many	TGCGCCAGCACGCCGGCGGAGCAGGGGTACGAGCAGTACTTC	CASTPAEQGYEQYF
TRBV27	-	TRBJ2-7	-	TGTGCCAGCAGGGCCGGACTTGTCTACGAGCAGTACTTC	CASRAGLVYEQYF
TRBV12-3/TRBV12-4	TRBD1	TRBJ2-7	many	TGTGCCAGCAGTCACCGGGACAGGGGTTTCCACGAGCAGTACTTC	CASSHRDRGFHEQYF
TRBV19	-	TRBJ1-6	few	TGTGCCAGTAGTATCGGATCCAGGGGAATATCGTCACCCCTCCACTTT	CASSIGSRGISSPLHF
TRBV12-3/TRBV12-4	-	TRBJ2-3	-	TGTGCCAGCAGTTTTTTTATTGAGACAGATACGCAGTATTTT	CASSFFIETDTQYF
TRBV3-1	-	TRBJ2-2	-	TGTGCCGGCAGCCAAGAGAGGCTCTCGAACACCGGGGAGCTGTTTTTT	CAGSQERLSNTGELFF
TRBV19	TRBD1	TRBJ2-7	-	TGTGCCAGTAGTATAGGACAGGGGAATCACGAGCAGTACTTC	CASSIGQGNHEQYF
TRBV12-3/TRBV12-4	-	TRBJ1-1	few	TGTGCCAGCAGTTTATTGGGCCCCCTGGGCGGAGTGAACACTGAAGCTTTCTTT	CASSLLGPLGGVNTEAFF
TRBV30	-	TRBJ1-2	few	TGTGCCTGGAGCGCCGCAGGCTATGGCTACACCTTC	CAWSAAGYGYTF
TRBV27	-	TRBJ2-3	-	TGTGCCAGCAGCCGCGGCACAGACACAGATACGCGGTATTTT	CASSRGTDTDTRYF
TRBV28	-	TRBJ1-5	once	TGTGCCAGCAGTACCGGGACCGGGGGCATAAGCAATCCGCCCCCGCATTTT	CASSTGTGGISNPPPHF
TRBV7-2	TRBD1	TRBJ2-7	once	TGTGCCAACAGCTCGACAGGGGGGTACGAGCAGTACTTC	CANSSTGGYEQYF
TRBV19	-	TRBJ2-7	few	TGTGCCAGTAGTAGGGACACTACCTACGAGCAGTACTTC	CASSRDTTYEQYF
TRBV5-1	TRBD1	TRBJ2-7	many	TGCGCCAGCAGCTTGGCCGAGGGGGCGAGCTCCTACGAGCAGTACTTC	CASSLAEGASSYEQYF
TRBV5-6	-	TRBJ2-7	few	TGTGCCAGCAGCCCAAAGGACGGCTACGAGCAGTACTTC	CASSPKDGYEQYF
TRBV4-2	-	TRBJ1-5	-	TGTGCCAGCAGCCAAGATATGACAGACAATCAGCCCCAGCATTTT	CASSQDMTDNQPQHF
TRBV27	TRBD2	TRBJ2-7	few	TGTGCCAGCAGTCTAGCGGGGGGCTATTCCTACGAGCAGTACTTC	CASSLAGGYSYEQYF
TRBV27	-	TRBJ2-3	-	TGTGCCAGCAGTTCGATGTCGGGGATCACAGATACGCAGTATTTT	CASSSMSGITDTQYF
TRBV2	-	TRBJ2-2	few	TGTGCCAGCAGTGAGAGGGACCGCTGGACTTTGGGGACCGGGGAGCTGTTTTTT	CASSERDRWTLGTGELFF
TRBV2	TRBD1	TRBJ2-7	few	TGTGCCAGCACCCAAACAGGGGTGGAGCAGTACTTC	CASTQTGVEQYF
TRBV12-3/TRBV12-4	-	TRBJ1-1	many	TGTGCCAGCAGTCCCGCTGACCTGAGGGACACTGAAGCTTTCTTT	CASSPADLRDTEAFF
TRBV9	TRBD1	TRBJ2-5	many	TGTGCCAGCAGCGCCGGGACAGTGATACAAGAGACCCAGTACTTC	CASSAGTVIQETQYF
TRBV28	-	TRBJ2-5	many	TGTGCCAGCAGTGAGCGAGAGACCCAGTACTTC	CASSERETQYF
TRBV4-1	TRBD2	TRBJ2-7	-	TGCGCCAGCAGCCACACACCACTAGCGGGGGGTTACGAGCAGTACTTC	CASSHTPLAGGYEQYF
TRBV5-1	-	TRBJ1-5	many	TGCGCCAGCAGCCTGGGGACATTAGGCAATCAGCCCCAGCATTTT	CASSLGTLGNQPQHF
TRBV21-1	-	TRBJ2-3	-	TGTGCCAGCGGCTTTCGCACAGTGGGGCCCGATGTATTAGCGGGGAGCACAGATACGCAGTATTTT	CASGFRTVGPDVLAGSTDTQYF
TRBV6-1	-	TRBJ2-7	-	TGTGCCAGCAGTCTTAACATCGAGCAGTACTTC	CASSLNIEQYF
TRBV4-3	-	TRBJ1-2	few	TGCGCCAGCAGCCAAGATTGGAGGGGGGGCTCCTATGGCTACACCTTC	CASSQDWRGGSYGYTF
TRBV6-5	TRBD1	TRBJ2-7	few	TGTGCCAGCAGTTACTCGACGGACAGGGCCCACGAGCAGTACTTC	CASSYSTDRAHEQYF
TRBV27	-	TRBJ2-7	-	TGTGCCAGCAGCCCCCGGGGTGTTTGGGGGTACGAGCAGTACTTC	CASSPRGVWGYEQYF
TRBV20-1	TRBD1	TRBJ2-7	many	TGCAGTGCTAGAAGTATCTATCGGGACAGTTCGTTCCCCTACGAGCAGTACTTC	CSARSIYRDSSFPYEQYF
TRBV4-3	-	TRBJ1-1	-	TGCGCCAGCAGTGACGGCGGGTTGGGCACTGAAGCTTTCTTT	CASSDGGLGTEAFF
TRBV27	TRBD2	TRBJ2-3	many	TGTGCCAGCAGTTTGGGGGTGCGGGAGAGCACAGATACGCAGTATTTT	CASSLGVRESTDTQYF
TRBV28	TRBD2	TRBJ2-1	many	TGTGCCAGCAGTAAAGGACTAGCGGGATCGGATGAGCAGTTCTTC	CASSKGLAGSDEQFF
TRBV6-1	-	TRBJ2-7	-	TGTGCCAGCAGTGGAGTCACATCAGGAGTCTACGAGCAGTACTTC	CASSGVTSGVYEQYF
TRBV6-2/TRBV6-3	TRBD1	TRBJ2-7	-	TGTGCCAGCAGTTACGGGACAGGGAGCTCCTACGAGCAGTACTTC	CASSYGTGSSYEQYF
TRBV7-9	-	TRBJ2-3	many	TGTGCCAGCAGCCCCTCTACCGGGGCTACAGATACGCAGTATTTT	CASSPSTGATDTQYF
TRBV6-5	TRBD2	TRBJ2-7	many	TGTGCCAGCAGTTACGGACTAGCGGGATACGAGCAGTACTTC	CASSYGLAGYEQYF